This TCR beta chain emerged from a study of cytomegalovirus exposure and HLA in healthy donors. Study-wide points: In an earlier analysis, in some 500 donors, most V segments appeared productive either ~90% or ~30% of the time.

With respect to this clone: Antigen unknown.

The PCR ran on 60 Vbeta and 13 Jbeta primers. Sequencing used immunoSEQ multiplex PCR; TCRdb keeps in-frame clones, though not all of them. The sample holds about 110,000 clones, around four fifths seen once. The donors (healthy individuals) were bone marrow donors. This clonotype was sampled from a woman in her forties or fifties in good health and CMV-seropositive. The sequenced sample was PBMCs.

CDR3 bases: TGTGCCAGCAGCTTAGGGGGGCTCGACACCGGGGAGCTGTTTTTT. It specifies CASSLGGLDTGELFF. The chain uses TRBV7-2 and TRBJ2-2; TRBD1 is a possible D gene (6 bases). This CDR3 is built from 15 residues. Germline V gives CDR1 SGHTA, CDR2 FQGNSA. V was shortened by 1 base and J by 3 bases, with 9 bases between the two germline ends.